This T cell receptor (beta chain) emerged from a study of T-cell memory formation after mild COVID-19. There are 13 residues in the CDR3. V shed 1 base and J shed 8 bases, with 11 bases lying between them. CDR1 MGHDK and CDR2 SYGVNS come from the germline V gene. MiXCR, run by TCRdb on the 5' RACE reads, gives a single entry per CDR3 protein. The data hold more than 350,000 distinct CDR3 sequences, with approximately 16% observed a single time. This clonotype came up a few times. The chain recombines TRBV25-1 with TRBJ1-2; D is unresolved. This clonotype was obtained from a man between 18 and 29 years old who had mild COVID-19 (a few samples of this study predate the infection). Cell type and time point are not known. Source material: PBMCs or a T cell subset sorted from them (not recorded which). The CDR3 DNA is TGTGCCAGCAGTGAATGGGCAGCGAGCGGCTACACCTTC. Protein: CASSEWAASGYTF.